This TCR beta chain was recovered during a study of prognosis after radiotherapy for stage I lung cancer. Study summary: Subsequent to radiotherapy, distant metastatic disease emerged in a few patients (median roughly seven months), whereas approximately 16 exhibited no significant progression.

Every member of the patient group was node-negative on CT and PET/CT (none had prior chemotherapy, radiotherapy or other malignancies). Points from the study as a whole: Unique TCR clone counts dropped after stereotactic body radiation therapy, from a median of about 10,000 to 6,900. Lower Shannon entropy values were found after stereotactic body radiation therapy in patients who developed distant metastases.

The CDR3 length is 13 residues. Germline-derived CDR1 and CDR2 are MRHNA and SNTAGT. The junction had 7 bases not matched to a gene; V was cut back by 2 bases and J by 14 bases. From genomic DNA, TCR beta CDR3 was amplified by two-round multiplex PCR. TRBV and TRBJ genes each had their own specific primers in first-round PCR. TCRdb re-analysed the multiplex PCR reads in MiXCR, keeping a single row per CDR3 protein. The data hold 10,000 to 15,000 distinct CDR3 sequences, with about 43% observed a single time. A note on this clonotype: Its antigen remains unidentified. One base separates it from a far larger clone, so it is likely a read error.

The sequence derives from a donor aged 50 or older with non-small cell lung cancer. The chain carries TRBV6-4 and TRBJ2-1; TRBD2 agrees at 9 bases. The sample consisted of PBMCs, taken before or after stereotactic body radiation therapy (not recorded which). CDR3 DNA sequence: TGTGCCAGCAGTGACCTGGGCGGGGGGGGGAAGTTCTTC. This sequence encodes CASSDLGGGGKFF.